A single sample gave rise to the 32 T cell receptor beta chains below, sequenced in a study of blood T cell repertoires in COVID-19 (dated by TCRdb to about 2020). The method was the immunoSEQ multiplex PCR assay. TCRdb provides this immuneACCESS table in a form limited to in-frame rearrangements. Some clones are lacking; in checked studies, under half of them reflect an unresolved V gene, and why the rest are absent is not known. The sample profile shows around 210,000 clones; about 91% of them were found once. More than 1.4% of the sample comes from the top ten. The sample comprised peripheral blood. The receptors stem from a man aged 18 to 35 with active or convalescent COVID-19.

The J gene is TRBJ2-2, the V gene TRBV14; the match to TRBD2 covers 7 bases. The length of the CDR3 is 15 residues. V lost 6 bases to trimming and J lost 3 bases; unmatched junction nucleotides: 7. CDR1 and CDR2 from the germline V gene are SGHDN and FVKESK. CDR3 DNA sequence: TGTGCCAGCAGTTGGAGCGGGATGGACACCGGGGAGCTGTTTTTT. Encoded protein: CASSWSGMDTGELFF.

The rearrangement uses TRBV2 and TRBJ1-5; the D gene is possibly TRBD1 (6 bases). Germline assignment: CDR1 SNHLY and CDR2 FYNNEI. The CDR3 covers 14 residues. V was shortened by 9 bases and J by 0 bases, with 12 bases between the two germline ends. The chain's CDR3 is CASRQDNSNQPQHF. In nucleotides, the CDR3 is TGTGCCAGTAGACAGGACAATAGCAATCAGCCCCAGCATTTT.

The V call is TRBV10-3, the J call TRBJ2-3, with TRBD1 matching over 7 bases. Trimming took 4 bases from V and 6 from J; bases not matched to a gene: 10. This CDR3 spans 15 amino acids. The germline V gene encodes CDR1 ENHRY and CDR2 SYGVKD. In DNA form, the CDR3 reads TGTGCCATCAGTGGAATGGGAACAGGGGAGGATACGCAGTATTTT. Its protein product is CAISGMGTGEDTQYF.

V usage is TRBV30 and J usage is TRBJ2-3, with 8 bases matching TRBD1. Germline CDR1 GTSNPN, CDR2 SVGIG (reference sequence). The CDR3 length is 14 residues. Trimming at V came to 4 bases and at J to 5 bases, leaving 8 bases not matched to a gene. CDR3 sequence reads: CAWTGGLVRDTQYF. The CDR3 DNA follows: TGTGCCTGGACAGGGGGCTTGGTCAGAGATACGCAGTATTTT.

The genes are TRBV5-1 and TRBJ1-3; D unclear. The CDR3 runs to 15 residues. Per germline, CDR1 SGHRS and CDR2 YFSETQ. Trimming removed 4 bases at V and 4 bases at J, with 15 bases between. The CDR3: CASSAGRASGNTIYF. The CDR3 DNA reads TGCGCCAGCAGCGCCGGGCGGGCTAGCGGAAACACCATATATTTT.

Many counts were recorded for this clone. This chain connects TRBV2 to TRBJ1-6, with D possibly being TRBD1 (6 bases). Germline V lookup: CDR1 SNHLY, CDR2 FYNNEI. The CDR3 has 15 residues. The germline V and J ends were trimmed by 4 bases and 7 bases, with 14 bases remaining between them. The CDR3 protein is CASSGRGQWNSPLHF. DNA for the CDR3: TGTGCCAGCAGTGGACGAGGACAGTGGAATTCACCCCTCCACTTT. The entire variable domain, with the rest obtained from reference TRBV2 and TRBJ1-6, is as follows: EPEVTQTPSHQVTQMGQEVILRCVPISNHLYFYWYRQILGQKVEFLVSFYNNEISEKSEIFDDQFSVERPDGSNFTLKIRSTKLEDSAMYFCASSGRGQWNSPLHFGNGTRLTVT.

In DNA form, the CDR3 reads TGTGCCAGTAGTACCGGGCTTTTGAGGGGGCAGGGCGGGGAGCTGTTTTTT. As protein: CASSTGLLRGQGGELFF. This chain connects TRBV19 to TRBJ2-2; TRBD1 aligns across 7 bases. CDR1 LNHDA and CDR2 SQIVND come from the germline V gene (reference sequence). V dropped 4 bases and J dropped 7; count of bases not matched to a gene: 15. The CDR3 consists of 17 residues.

The CDR3 here is CASSLIPQATNTEAFF. Here the CDR3 DNA reads TGTGCCAGCAGCTTAATTCCCCAGGCAACTAACACTGAAGCTTTCTTT. V and J are TRBV7-3 and TRBJ1-1; no clear D gene. Per germline, CDR1 SGHTA and CDR2 FQGTGA. The CDR3 contains 16 residues. V dropped 1 base and J dropped 2 bases, with 14 bases sitting between them. The full variable domain, its missing parts supplied by reference TRBV7-3 and TRBJ1-1, is GAGVSQTPSNKVTEKGKYVELRCDPISGHTALYWYRQSLGQGPEFLIYFQGTGAADDSGLPNDRFFAVRPEGSVSTLKIQRTERGDSAVYLCASSLIPQATNTEAFFGQGTRLTVV.

As DNA, the CDR3 is TGTGCCAGCAGTGGCTCGGGACAGGGGAATCAGCCCCAGCATTTT. This translates into CASSGSGQGNQPQHF. The J gene is TRBJ1-5, the V gene TRBV2, with 10 positions matching TRBD1. The V gene's germline CDR1 is SNHLY and CDR2 FYNNEI. The CDR3 covers 15 residues. After removal of 4 bases from V and 4 bases from J, the junction contained 4 bases not matched to a gene.

V is TRBV5-1 and J is TRBJ2-1, with TRBD1 matching over 8 bases. The CDR3 is made up of 14 amino acids. V dropped 4 bases and J dropped 10; count of bases not matched to a gene: 10. Germline lookup yields CDR1 SGHRS and CDR2 YFSETQ. For the CDR3, the DNA is TGCGCCAGCAGCAAGGACAGGGCCTTGAGGGAGCAGTTCTTC. It codes for CASSKDRALREQFF.

This rearrangement joins TRBV6-2 or TRBV6-3 to TRBJ2-5; D remains ambiguous. V dropped 5 bases and J dropped 4 bases, with 20 bases sitting between them. Germline lookup yields CDR1 MNHEY and CDR2 SVGEGT. The CDR3 contains 16 residues. This CDR3 reads CASSPFSGAQRETQYF. The CDR3, as DNA: TGTGCCAGCAGTCCCTTCTCAGGCGCACAGAGAGAGACCCAGTACTTC.

The chain links TRBV27 to TRBJ1-1; TRBD1 agrees at 7 bases. Germline assignment: CDR1 MNHEY and CDR2 SMNVEV (reference sequence). The length of the CDR3 is 12 residues. V lost 11 bases, J lost 7 bases, and 10 bases stayed unmatched. CDR3 region: CAVIRQGGEAFF. CDR3 nucleotides: TGTGCCGTTATCCGACAGGGAGGTGAAGCTTTCTTT.

The chain joins TRBV11-3 to TRBJ2-2; 7 nucleotides agree with TRBD1. Germline values: CDR1 SGHNT, CDR2 YENEEA. This CDR3 is built from 16 residues. With 5 bases clipped from V and 1 base from J, the junction kept 7 bases outside the gene matches. The DNA for the CDR3 is TGTGCCAGCAGCGCACCCACAGGGGAGAACACCGGGGAGCTGTTTTTT. Its translation: CASSAPTGENTGELFF.

The chain couples TRBV30 to TRBJ2-7, with a possible D match to TRBD2 (6 bases). The germline CDR1 and CDR2 sequences are GTSNPN and SVGIG (reference sequence). Trimming took off 1 base at V and 3 bases at J, with 19 bases between the two ends. The CDR3 has 16 amino acids. The CDR3 loop is CAWSDRERASYYEQYF. CDR3 nucleotide sequence: TGTGCCTGGAGTGACCGGGAGCGGGCGAGTTACTACGAGCAGTACTTC.

This clone was observed a few times. The chain combines TRBV12-5 with TRBJ2-7; 9 nucleotides match TRBD2. V shed 7 bases, J shed 3 bases, and the junction held 10 bases outside the gene matches. This CDR3 is 15 amino acids long. From germline, CDR1 is LGHNT and CDR2 FRNRAP. The CDR3 here is CASDRSGRKYYEQYF. In DNA form, the CDR3 reads TGTGCTAGTGACCGAAGCGGGAGGAAGTACTACGAGCAGTACTTC.

The V gene is TRBV25-1, the J gene TRBJ1-2; D unresolved. Per the germline V gene, CDR1 is MGHDK and CDR2 is SYGVNS. This CDR3 is built from 16 residues. V was pared by 7 bases and J by 5 bases, with 23 bases between. DNA for the CDR3: TGTGCCAGCAAGTTGAGGCAGCTCTCTTATACTTATGGCTACACCTTC. Residues: CASKLRQLSYTYGYTF.

This clone was counted once. The chain employs TRBV5-1 and TRBJ1-1; TRBD1 aligns across 9 bases. The CDR3 is made up of 15 amino acids. Per germline, CDR1 SGHRS and CDR2 YFSETQ. Trimming at V came to 0 bases and at J to 1 base, leaving 1 base not matched to a gene. CDR3 amino acids: CASSLAQGANTEAFF. The CDR3 bases are TGCGCCAGCAGCTTGGCACAGGGGGCGAACACTGAAGCTTTCTTT.

V usage is TRBV28 and J usage is TRBJ2-3; 7 bases agree with TRBD2. V shed 10 bases, J shed 1 base, and the junction held 20 bases outside the gene matches. The CDR3 extends over 18 amino acids. The germline V gene has CDR1 MDHEN and CDR2 SYDVKM. In nucleotides, the CDR3 is TGTGCCACCGTAGTCACAGCGGGGTCTGGGCGGGGCACAGATACGCAGTATTTT. Its protein product is CATVVTAGSGRGTDTQYF.

The rearrangement uses TRBV2 and TRBJ2-1; no reliable D call. CDR3 size: 13 residues. Trimming took off 3 bases at V and 6 bases at J, with 9 bases between the two ends. The germline V gene has CDR1 SNHLY and CDR2 FYNNEI. CDR3 amino acids: CASSDPFLNEQFF. CDR3 sequence (DNA): TGTGCCAGCAGTGACCCGTTCCTCAATGAGCAGTTCTTC.

V and J are TRBV6-5 and TRBJ1-2; TRBD1 aligns across 7 bases. CDR1 is MNHEY, CDR2 SVGAGI, per germline. The V segment lost 7 bases and the J segment 4 bases; nucleotides outside the gene matches: 12. The CDR3 consists of 15 residues. CDR3 amino acids: CASNPQGGTAYGYTF. In DNA, the CDR3 is TGTGCCAGCAACCCCCAAGGGGGCACGGCCTATGGCTACACCTTC.

This chain uses TRBV7-8 with TRBJ2-1; 7 nucleotides match TRBD2. CDR1 and CDR2 from the germline V gene are SGHVS and FQNEAQ. V was clipped by 1 base and J by 6 bases; unmatched bases: 12. The CDR3 sequence is 17 residues long. For the CDR3, the DNA is TGTGCCAGCAGCTTAGTCACTAGCGCGATCCCAGGCAATGAGCAGTTCTTC. Residues: CASSLVTSAIPGNEQFF. Full variable domain (remainder filled in from reference TRBV7-8 and TRBJ2-1): GAGVSQSPRYKVAKRGQDVALRCDPISGHVSLFWYQQALGQGPEFLTYFQNEAQLDKSGLPSDRFFAERPEGSVSTLKIQRTQQEDSAVYLCASSLVTSAIPGNEQFFGPGTRLTVL.

This rearrangement joins TRBV7-9 to TRBJ2-1; 11 nucleotides align to TRBD2. Germline V CDR1 and CDR2: SEHNR, FQNEAQ (reference sequence). The CDR3 is 15 residues long. V shed 4 bases, J shed 5 bases, and the junction held 4 bases outside the gene matches. As DNA, the CDR3 is TGTGCCAGCAGCTGGGGACTAGCGGTAAACAATGAGCAGTTCTTC. This encodes CASSWGLAVNNEQFF.

The CDR3 DNA follows: TGTGCCAGCAGTTTTCAAGCGGGGGAGCCAGATACGCAGTATTTT. Amino acids: CASSFQAGEPDTQYF. V and J are TRBV27 and TRBJ2-3; 8 bases align to TRBD2. CDR1 and CDR2 from the germline V gene are MNHEY and SMNVEV (reference sequence). The CDR3 is 15 residues long. J was trimmed by 4 bases and V by 3 bases; bases with no gene match: 6.

The chain combines TRBV7-2 with TRBJ1-5, with D possibly matching TRBD1 (6 bases). Trimming removed 5 bases at V and 0 bases at J, with 14 bases between. Germline assignment: CDR1 SGHTA and CDR2 FQGNSA. This CDR3 comprises 16 residues. The DNA of the CDR3 is TGTGCCAGCAGCCTGACAGGATTCCTTAGCAATCAGCCCCAGCATTTT. It specifies CASSLTGFLSNQPQHF.

This rearrangement joins TRBV10-3 to TRBJ2-2; 9 bases align to TRBD2. Germline CDR1 and CDR2: ENHRY and SYGVKD. The CDR3 runs to 17 residues. V shed 6 bases and J 3 bases; nucleotides not matched to a gene: 11. The CDR3 is CAISDRLAARDTGELFF. The CDR3 DNA is TGTGCCATCAGCGATAGACTAGCGGCGCGAGACACCGGGGAGCTGTTTTTT.

There are many counts of this clone. The chain employs TRBV10-3 and TRBJ1-1, with a weak D call TRBD1 (6 bases). V gave up 2 bases and J gave up 1 base, with 8 bases separating them. The germline gives CDR1 ENHRY, CDR2 SYGVKD. There are 14 residues in the CDR3. The CDR3 reads CAISEADRNTEAFF. The CDR3, as DNA: TGTGCCATCAGTGAGGCGGACAGGAACACTGAAGCTTTCTTT.

Here the CDR3 reads CASSILGTGSGNTIYF. In DNA form, the CDR3 reads TGTGCCAGCAGTATACTCGGGACAGGCTCTGGAAACACCATATATTTT. The genes are TRBV28 and TRBJ1-3; 8 bases map to TRBD1. The length of the CDR3 is 16 residues. CDR1 and CDR2 from the germline V gene are MDHEN and SYDVKM. V dropped 5 bases and J dropped 0; count of bases not matched to a gene: 6.

J is TRBJ2-6 and V is TRBV27; D is unresolved. Germline V gene lookup returns CDR1 MNHEY and CDR2 SMNVEV (reference sequence). The CDR3 is made up of 13 amino acids. V lost 6 bases, J lost 2 bases, and 5 bases lay in between. This chain's CDR3 is CASSLAGANVLTF. In DNA form, the CDR3 reads TGTGCCAGCAGCCTAGCTGGGGCCAACGTCCTGACTTTC.

The rearrangement joins TRBV5-1 to TRBJ2-7, with 9 nucleotides matching TRBD2. CDR3 length: 13 amino acids. V shed 3 bases, J shed 5 bases, and the junction held 3 bases outside the gene matches. CDR1 and CDR2 from the germline V gene are SGHRS and YFSETQ. The CDR3 protein is CASSSGLANEQYF. CDR3 bases: TGCGCCAGCAGCTCTGGACTAGCGAACGAGCAGTACTTC.

This clone was counted only a few times. The chain employs TRBV19 and TRBJ2-5; 8 bases align to TRBD2. V was pared by 6 bases and J by 5 bases, with 14 bases of the junction left unmatched. Germline assignment: CDR1 LNHDA and CDR2 SQIVND (reference sequence). The CDR3 runs 16 residues. DNA for the CDR3: TGTGCCAGTAGCCACAGGGCGGGGGGCTTAAAGGAGACCCAGTACTTC. It is translated as CASSHRAGGLKETQYF.

J is TRBJ1-2 and V is TRBV3-1 (or the pseudogene TRBV3-2); D not resolved. The germline V gene has CDR1 LGHDT and CDR2 YNNKEL (reference sequence). This CDR3 spans 14 amino acids. V was pared by 1 base and J by 4 bases, with 10 bases between. CDR3 sequence reads: CASSQAILAYGYTF. The CDR3 DNA reads as TGTGCCAGCAGCCAAGCCATTTTGGCCTATGGCTACACCTTC.

This clone was counted once. This sequence joins TRBV15 and TRBJ1-5; no firm D call. V was trimmed by 0 bases and J by 3 bases, leaving 9 bases between them. Germline V gene data show CDR1 as LNHNV and CDR2 as YYDKDF (reference sequence). The CDR3 contains 15 residues. The CDR3 DNA is TGTGCCACCAGCAGAGATCGCACTGACAATCAGCCCCAGCATTTT. Its translation is CATSRDRTDNQPQHF. Filled out from reference TRBV15 and TRBJ1-5, the complete variable domain reads DAMVIQNPRYQVTQFGKPVTLSCSQTLNHNVMYWYQQKSSQAPKLLFHYYDKDFNNEADTPDNFQSRRPNTSFCFLDIRSPGLGDTAMYLCATSRDRTDNQPQHFGDGTRLSIL.